The 16 T cell receptor beta chains given below trace back to one sample, sequenced in a study of cytomegalovirus exposure and HLA in healthy donors. Vbeta (60) and Jbeta (13) primers were used in the PCR. Data came from immunoSEQ multiplex PCR; TCRdb stores just in-frame clones and leaves some out. The sample contains under 200,000 clones, 9.5% to 15% of which appear only once. Specimen: PBMCs. These receptor sequences come from a man aged 50 or older in good health and CMV-seropositive.

The chain combines TRBV6-6 with TRBJ2-7; D may be TRBD1 (6 bases). V lost 0 bases, J lost 4 bases, and 13 bases lay in between. Germline loops: CDR1 MNHNY, CDR2 SVGAGI (reference sequence). This CDR3 contains 15 residues. The CDR3 coding sequence is TGTGCCAGCAGTTACTCTGATCGGCAGGGGTACGAGCAGTACGTC. It yields the protein CASSYSDRQGYEQYV.

The gene calls are TRBV4-3 and TRBJ2-1; D possibly corresponds to TRBD2 (6 bases). V gave up 0 bases and J gave up 4 bases, with 13 bases separating them. CDR1 and CDR2 (germline): LGHNA, YSLEER. This CDR3 is built from 16 residues. CDR3 nucleotides: TGCGCCAGCAGCCAAGATCCGGCGGGGTCGTACAATGAGCAGTTCTTC. It is translated as CASSQDPAGSYNEQFF.

This clone has just a few counts. CDR3 sequence (DNA): TGTGCCAGCTCACCCTACCGCGAGGGCGTCGGCTATGGCTACACCTTC. Translating it yields CASSPYREGVGYGYTF. The chain links TRBV18 to TRBJ1-2; D gene uncertain. The length of the CDR3 is 16 residues. V was trimmed by 3 bases and J by 4 bases, leaving 18 bases between them. Germline-derived CDR1 and CDR2 are KGHSH and LQKENI.

The CDR3 region has the DNA TGTGCCAGCAGTGGAGCGAGCGGGGGAAACACAGATACGCAGTATTTT. Protein product: CASSGASGGNTDTQYF. The chain recombines TRBV6-4 with TRBJ2-3; TRBD2 agrees at 8 bases. Trimming removed 4 bases from V and 2 bases from J; junction bases left unmatched: 8. CDR1 MRHNA and CDR2 SNTAGT come from the germline V gene. The CDR3 consists of 16 residues.

In nucleotides, the CDR3 is TGTGCCAGCAGCCCTGCTCAGGCCGGGGAGCTGTTTTTT. Translating gives CASSPAQAGELFF. The chain couples TRBV6-5 to TRBJ2-2; no definite D call. Germline values: CDR1 MNHEY, CDR2 SVGAGI. This CDR3 has 13 residues. Between the trimmed V and J ends, which lost 6 bases and 6 bases, there was a span of 11 bases.

V gene TRBV6-6 combines with J gene TRBJ1-5; no reliable D call. V was cut by 2 bases and J by 5 bases, with 7 bases left in between. This CDR3 region has 13 residues. In germline, CDR1 is MNHNY, CDR2 SVGAGI (reference sequence). The CDR3 nucleotides are TGTGCCAGCAGTTACCCGAGGGATCAGCCCCAGCATTTT. Translating gives CASSYPRDQPQHF.

This clone was seen only a few times. This chain connects TRBV2 to TRBJ1-1, with TRBD1 as a possible D gene (6 bases). The germline CDR1 and CDR2 sequences are SNHLY and FYNNEI. V was clipped by 6 bases and J by 1 base, with 15 bases between them. This CDR3 is 15 amino acids long. CDR3 sequence: CASSEPRGQNTEAFF. DNA of the CDR3: TGTGCCAGCAGCGAACCCCGGGGACAGAACACTGAAGCTTTCTTT.

This chain joins TRBV7-2 and TRBJ1-6, with D tentatively TRBD1 (6 bases). Trimming took 3 bases from V and 8 from J, leaving 14 bases between them. In germline, CDR1 is SGHTA, CDR2 FQGNSA. The CDR3 runs to 15 residues. CDR3 nucleotides: TGTGCCAGCAGCTTGGGGACACTTGGGGATTCACCCCTCCACTTT. Its translation: CASSLGTLGDSPLHF.

This sequence joins TRBV10-3 and TRBJ2-7; TRBD1 aligns across 11 bases. This CDR3 region has 15 residues. Losses at the gene ends were 3 bases for V and 6 bases for J; bases not matched to a gene: 7. Looked up from germline, CDR1 is ENHRY and CDR2 is SYGVKD. CDR3 sequence reads: CAISDLGTGGAEQYF. The CDR3 DNA follows: TGTGCCATCAGTGACCTGGGGACAGGGGGAGCCGAGCAGTACTTC.

The chain recombines TRBV6-5 with TRBJ1-1; possible D gene TRBD1, 6 bases. V lost 5 bases to trimming and J lost 0 bases, with 13 bases between them. This CDR3 comprises 15 residues. Germline CDR1 is MNHEY and CDR2 is SVGAGI. The CDR3 DNA reads as TGTGCCAGCAGTCGCTCCGGGACAATGAACACTGAAGCTTTCTTT. It translates to CASSRSGTMNTEAFF.

This chain links TRBV30 with TRBJ1-2; 8 bases align to TRBD1. V lost 3 bases to trimming and J lost 4 bases; unmatched junction nucleotides: 10. The germline V gene encodes CDR1 GTSNPN and CDR2 SVGIG (reference sequence). The CDR3 loop spans 15 amino acids. The CDR3: CAWRVPGQAFYGYTF. In DNA form, the CDR3 reads TGTGCCTGGAGGGTTCCGGGACAGGCTTTCTATGGCTACACCTTC.

The genes are TRBV19 and TRBJ1-1; D unclear. The V gene's germline CDR1 is LNHDA and CDR2 SQIVND (reference sequence). V gave up 10 bases and J gave up 6 bases, with 18 bases separating them. The CDR3 length is 13 residues. CDR3 in DNA: TGTGCCACCTTAAAAGAACGAGGAGCTGAAGCTTTCTTT. As protein: CATLKERGAEAFF.

This chain's CDR3 is CASSFRTGTNEKLFF. For the CDR3, the DNA is TGCGCCAGCAGCTTTAGGACAGGCACTAATGAAAAACTGTTTTTT. The V gene is TRBV5-1, the J gene TRBJ1-4; 7 nucleotides align to TRBD1. Germline lookup yields CDR1 SGHRS and CDR2 YFSETQ. V was pared by 2 bases and J by 2 bases, with 3 bases of the junction left unmatched. This CDR3 is 15 amino acids long.

This clone was counted only a few times. V is TRBV7-9 and J is TRBJ1-1; TRBD1 might be the D (6 bases). Deletions cut 1 base from V and 7 bases from J, with 16 bases between. The length of the CDR3 is 15 residues. Germline CDR1 is SEHNR and CDR2 is FQNEAQ (reference sequence). The CDR3 DNA reads TGTGCCAGCAGCTTAGTGCAAGGGGGGGGGAATGAAGCTTTCTTT. Translation: CASSLVQGGGNEAFF.

This clone has a handful of counts. This chain uses TRBV2 with TRBJ2-7; 7 bases map to TRBD2. Trimming removed 4 bases from V and 2 bases from J; junction bases left unmatched: 2. The length of the CDR3 is 13 residues. Germline V gene sequence: CDR1 SNHLY, CDR2 FYNNEI. CDR3 amino acids: CASSGDYAYEQYV. CDR3 in DNA: TGTGCCAGCAGTGGGGACTACGCCTACGAGCAGTACGTC.

This clone has just a few counts. This chain connects TRBV9 to TRBJ1-1; D unresolved. V was pared by 0 bases and J by 2 bases, with 8 bases between. This CDR3 has 14 amino acids. Germline V CDR1 and CDR2: SGDLS, YYNGEE. This chain's CDR3 is CASSVGGPNTEAFF. The CDR3 DNA sequence: TGTGCCAGCAGCGTAGGAGGGCCTAACACTGAAGCTTTCTTT.